The T cell receptor (beta chain) under discussion was sequenced for a study of yellow fever vaccine responses in identical twins (dated by TCRdb to 2016 to 2018). For the study in its entirety: In the study, vaccine-responding T cell clones were precisely tracked in identical twins.

The protocol used for the library was RT-PCR. Sequencing instrument: Illumina HiSeq 2500. TCRdb itself trimmed the public reads at Q25 with fastp, ran MiXCR and retained productive beta chains. Entries are consolidated by CDR3 protein sequence, retaining the most common genes and DNA. The sample includes about 2,400 distinct CDR3 sequences, with around 82% observed a single time. Roughly 6% of the sample comes from the top ten. Turning to this clonotype: The antigen this receptor binds is unknown. Nothing much larger sits one base from this clone, and base qualities are not available.

Inclusive of the bounding cysteine and phenylalanine, the CDR3 is 15 residues long. Of the read, only the CDR3 DNA is kept; its 45 bases are in frame from base 1. Sequences SGHAT (CDR1) and FQNNGV (CDR2) are obtained from the germline V gene. Cut back by 6 bases and 0 bases, the V and J ends lie 13 bases apart. On the study overall, not on this receptor specifically: The authors reported that the T cell response to vaccination in identical twins appeared partly convergent and partly personalized.

Specimen: T cells from blood (PBMCs), unsorted or a sorted subset (not recorded which), collected before or after yellow fever vaccination (not recorded which). This TCR was recovered from a woman younger than 35 who received the yellow fever vaccine. Donor details come from another sample of the same person, matched by shared clones. Recombination joined TRBV11-2 with TRBJ2-3, with a tentative D call of TRBD1 or TRBD2, each matching 5 bases. The bases read TGTGCCAGCAGTCGAGGGGAAGGGAGCACAGATACGCAGTATTTT. Its product reads: CASSRGEGSTDTQYF.